The 21 T cell receptor beta chains given below trace back to one sample, sequenced in a study of metastatic and nonmetastatic thyroid tumors. All patients reached thyroid surgery having received no treatment beforehand. TCRdb re-called clones via MiXCR from the PCR reads. The sample shows around 45,000 clones, roughly 3.1% of them seen only once. Specimen: blood. The receptors were gathered from a female donor with papillary thyroid cancer or a benign thyroid nodule (not recorded which). Some clones in this sample may be carry-over from other donors' samples.

This clone was observed a handful of times. Sequence at one end of the junction differs from germline and may be a read error. The chain employs TRBV11-3 and TRBJ2-7; D is possibly TRBD1 or TRBD2 (5 bases each). Germline values: CDR1 SGHNT, CDR2 YENEEA. The CDR3 covers 13 residues. CDR3 in DNA: TGTGCCAGCAGCGCCGGGGCAGGGTACGAGCAATACTTC. It codes for CASSAGAGYEQYF. Drawing the rest from reference TRBV11-3 and TRBJ2-7, the complete variable domain is EAGVVQSPRYKIIEKKQPVAFWCNPISGHNTLYWYLQNLGQGPELLIRYENEEAVDDSQLPKDRFSAERLKGVDSTLKIQPAELGDSAVYLCASSAGAGYEQYFGPGTRLTVT.

Details on this clone: Other nucleotide sequences from this sample produce the same CDR3. This rearrangement joins TRBV20-1 to TRBJ1-5; D is unresolved. Between the trimmed V and J ends, which lost 6 bases and 3 bases, there was a span of 12 bases. The CDR3 is 13 residues long. CDR1 and CDR2 from the germline V gene are DFQATT and SNEGSKA (reference sequence). CDR3 bases: TGCAGTGCAGTAAAGGGTAACAATCAGCCCCAGCATTTT. This translates into CSAVKGNNQPQHF.

The CDR3 sequence: CASKGRREGRNEQFF. CDR3 nucleotide sequence: TGTGCCAGCAAGGGACGGCGGGAGGGGCGGAATGAGCAGTTCTTC. The chain links TRBV6-1 to TRBJ2-1; 9 bases are shared with TRBD2. The ends lost 7 bases at V and 7 bases at J; junction bases unmatched: 11. The germline CDR1 and CDR2 sequences are MNHNS and SASEGT. The CDR3 loop spans 15 amino acids.

The chain combines TRBV27 with TRBJ2-3; no clear D. Trimming removed 7 bases from V and 1 base from J, with 9 bases in between. This CDR3 comprises 13 residues. Per the germline V gene, CDR1 is MNHEY and CDR2 is SMNVEV (reference sequence). The CDR3 DNA reads TGTGCCAGCAATCGACGGGGCACAGATACGCAGTATTTT. Translation: CASNRRGTDTQYF.

This clone was picked up many times. The V and J genes are TRBV7-6 and TRBJ1-3, with 12 positions matching TRBD1. CDR1 is SGHVS and CDR2 is FNYEAQ in the germline V gene. V shed 2 bases and J 1 base; nucleotides not matched to a gene: 12. This CDR3 comprises 20 residues. The CDR3: CASSLSVGTGGAISGNTIYF. The CDR3 nucleotides read TGTGCCAGCAGCTTAAGTGTTGGGACAGGGGGCGCAATATCTGGAAACACCATATATTTT. The whole variable domain, filled in from reference TRBV7-6 and TRBJ1-3, reads GAGVSQSPRYKVTKRGQDVALRCDPISGHVSLYWYRQALGQGPEFLTYFNYEAQQDKSGLPNDRFSAERPEGSISTLTIQRTEQRDSAMYRCASSLSVGTGGAISGNTIYFGEGSWLTVV.

This clone was picked up a small number of times. The rearrangement uses TRBV6-1 and TRBJ2-3, with 14 bases that match TRBD2. The CDR3 is made up of 16 amino acids. V was pared by 1 base and J by 4 bases, with 1 base of the junction left unmatched. Germline V CDR1 and CDR2: MNHNS, SASEGT. CDR3: CASSEGLAGGSDTQYF. Written as DNA, the CDR3 is TGTGCCAGCAGTGAAGGACTAGCGGGAGGGTCAGATACGCAGTATTTT.

The sample holds many counts of this clone. The rearrangement links TRBV11-3 to TRBJ2-2; weak D call: TRBD2 (7 bases). Germline CDR1 is SGHNT and CDR2 is YENEEA. The CDR3 runs to 16 residues. The germline V and J ends were trimmed by 6 bases and 1 base, with 15 bases remaining between them. CDR3 nucleotides: TGTGCCAGCAGTTCGGGCGGGGGCTGGAACACCGGGGAGCTGTTTTTT. Translation gives CASSSGGGWNTGELFF.

This clone was seen at least ten times. The chain has TRBV28 and TRBJ1-4; D perhaps matches TRBD1 (5 bases). Germline assignment: CDR1 MDHEN and CDR2 SYDVKM. The CDR3 extends over 11 amino acids. The germline V and J ends were trimmed by 5 bases and 13 bases, with 11 bases remaining between them. CDR3 sequence reads: CASSRTGRLFF. The CDR3 DNA reads as TGTGCCAGCAGTCGAACAGGCCGACTGTTTTTT.

This clone showed up just a few times. The germline gene is not matched at one end of the junction; a read error may be the cause. The rearrangement uses TRBV28 and TRBJ1-2; weak D call: TRBD1 (5 bases). Germline loops: CDR1 MDHEN, CDR2 SYDVKM. There are 15 residues in the CDR3. CDR3 sequence (DNA): TGTGTCAGCAGTTTATCTCTGGGGGCTAACTATGGCTACACCTTC. Its protein product is CVSSLSLGANYGYTF.

The V gene is TRBV28, the J gene TRBJ1-2; 12 bases fit TRBD1. CDR3 length: 15 residues. The V segment lost 8 bases and the J segment 7 bases; nucleotides outside the gene matches: 11. Germline-derived CDR1 and CDR2 are MDHEN and SYDVKM. The CDR3 region is CASYDNGGQGAGYTF. The CDR3, as DNA: TGTGCCAGCTACGACAATGGGGGACAGGGGGCTGGCTACACCTTC.

This clone was recorded a few times. The chain is built from TRBV20-1 and TRBJ1-2; D is possibly TRBD1 (6 bases). V was clipped by 6 bases and J by 2 bases, with 13 bases between them. The V gene's germline CDR1 is DFQATT and CDR2 SNEGSKA (reference sequence). CDR3 size: 13 residues. The CDR3 loop is CSAQEGGNYGYTF. In DNA form, the CDR3 reads TGCAGTGCCCAAGAGGGGGGAAACTATGGCTACACCTTC.

The table lists this clone with a few counts. V is TRBV9 and J is TRBJ2-3; D ambiguous. Trimming took off 3 bases at V and 3 bases at J, with 5 bases between the two ends. Germline V gene data show CDR1 as SGDLS and CDR2 as YYNGEE. The CDR3 is 12 residues long. CDR3 nucleotide sequence: TGTGCCAGCAGCGAGCCTACAGATACGCAGTATTTT. It codes for CASSEPTDTQYF.

The gene calls are TRBV9 and TRBJ1-6; D is perhaps TRBD1 (5 bases). Trimming pared 0 bases from V and 14 bases from J, leaving 15 bases between. The CDR3 sequence is 14 residues long. Germline V gene data show CDR1 as SGDLS and CDR2 as YYNGEE. The CDR3 is CASSVEDSLSSLHF. CDR3 sequence (DNA): TGTGCCAGCAGCGTAGAAGACAGCCTTTCTTCCCTCCACTTT.

This clone is medium-sized. The chain combines TRBV5-1 with TRBJ1-2; 9 bases are a match to TRBD1. Germline V gene sequence: CDR1 SGHRS, CDR2 YFSETQ. This CDR3 spans 14 amino acids. The J segment lost 8 bases and the V segment lost 4 bases, leaving 9 bases of the junction unmatched. The CDR3 loop reads CASSPMDRGEGYTF. CDR3 sequence (DNA): TGCGCCAGCAGCCCGATGGACAGGGGTGAGGGCTACACCTTC.

This chain links TRBV6-4 with TRBJ2-3; D uncertain. With 9 bases removed from V and 6 bases from J, the gap between germline ends came to 16 bases. The CDR3 is made up of 13 amino acids. Germline values: CDR1 MRHNA, CDR2 SNTAGT. CDR3 in DNA: TGTGCCAGGGTCCGTGTTAGATGGGATACGCAGTATTTT. Its translation: CARVRVRWDTQYF.

This clone was seen a handful of times. The V and J genes are TRBV20-1 and TRBJ2-1, with TRBD2 matching over 9 bases. CDR1 DFQATT and CDR2 SNEGSKA come from the germline V gene (reference sequence). J gave up 2 bases and V 6 bases, and 11 bases lay outside the gene matches. CDR3 length equals 16 residues. The CDR3 DNA sequence: TGCAGTGCACAGCGCGGGGGGGCCGGCACCTACAATGAGCAGTTCTTC. It translates to CSAQRGGAGTYNEQFF.

This clone was counted many times. The gene calls are TRBV7-9 and TRBJ2-7; 7 nucleotides line up with TRBD2. V shed 6 bases, J shed 3 bases, and the junction held 11 bases outside the gene matches. Germline CDR1 SEHNR, CDR2 FQNEAQ (reference sequence). The CDR3 has 15 residues. The CDR3 nucleotides are TGTGCCAGCAGACCGAGCGGGAATGGGGACTACGAGCAGTACTTC. Protein product: CASRPSGNGDYEQYF.

The rearrangement links TRBV3-1 to TRBJ1-3; 9 bases agree with TRBD1. After removal of 2 bases from V and 5 bases from J, the junction contained 4 bases not matched to a gene. CDR1 is LGHDT and CDR2 is YNNKEL in the germline V gene (reference sequence). The CDR3 length is 15 residues. CDR3 in amino acids: CASSQPGQGRNTIYF. CDR3 DNA: TGTGCCAGCAGCCAACCGGGACAGGGCCGAAACACCATATATTTT.

This clone has only a few counts. The chain combines TRBV6-1 with TRBJ1-2, with 8 bases that match TRBD1. V lost 7 bases to trimming and J lost 5 bases; unmatched junction nucleotides: 15. Germline CDR1 reads MNHNS; CDR2 reads SASEGT. CDR3 length: 16 amino acids. The CDR3 nucleotides read TGTGCCAGCACCCTACGGGGAGACAGGGGCTTTTATGGCTACACCTTC. Its protein is CASTLRGDRGFYGYTF.

This clone was seen at least ten times. The chain employs TRBV5-5 and TRBJ1-1; D remains ambiguous. This CDR3 region has 15 residues. V was clipped by 0 bases and J by 1 base, with 10 bases between them. Germline values: CDR1 SGHKS, CDR2 YYEKEE (reference sequence). The chain's CDR3 is CASSLGRIQNTEAFF. CDR3 nucleotide sequence: TGTGCCAGCAGCTTGGGGCGGATTCAGAACACTGAAGCTTTCTTT.

This clone has just a few counts. This chain connects TRBV6-1 to TRBJ2-3, with D possibly being TRBD2 (6 bases). The V gene's germline CDR1 is MNHNS and CDR2 SASEGT. V was shortened by 6 bases and J by 6 bases, with 16 bases between the two germline ends. The CDR3 runs to 14 residues. DNA for the CDR3: TGTGCCAGCAGCAAGGACTACCAGTGGGATACGCAGTATTTT. It codes for CASSKDYQWDTQYF.